These T cell receptor beta chains were read from a single sample in a study of ipilimumab plus nivolumab after autologous stem cell transplantation. The data were produced by immunoSEQ multiplex PCR, yet TCRdb's version contains in-frame clones alone and is incomplete. The profile shows some 16,000 clones, 70% to 90% of them singletons. The sample was PBMCs, taken in a trial of ipilimumab plus nivolumab as post-transplant consolidation. The receptors shown here come from a male donor with diffuse large B-cell lymphoma. CDR3s include the opening cysteine and the closing phenylalanine or tryptophan. The D gene is left open where the match is weak. A clone size is listed for some rows: how often the clone was seen (once, few, many), or a class if it is expanded.

CASSLVAGGADTQYF	TGCGCCAGCAGCTTGGTGGCGGGGGGGGCAGATACGCAGTATTTT	TRBJ2-3	TRBD2	.	TRBV5-1
CAISSSGGEDTQYF	TGTGCCATCAGCTCTAGCGGGGGGGAAGATACGCAGTATTTT	TRBJ2-3	TRBD2	.	TRBV10-3
CASSIGPGSSTDTQYF	TGTGCCAGTAGTATTGGTCCGGGTTCTAGCACAGATACGCAGTATTTT	TRBJ2-3	.	.	TRBV19
CASSRQGGPLNNEQFF	TGTGCCAGCTCACGACAGGGGGGCCCGCTAAACAATGAGCAGTTCTTC	TRBJ2-1	TRBD1	.	TRBV18
CATAPKTGLASRDIQYF	TGTGCCACCGCCCCTAAGACGGGGTTGGCGTCAAGGGACATTCAGTACTTC	TRBJ2-4	.	once	TRBV15
CASSFKGAENTIYF	TGTGCCAGCAGCTTCAAGGGGGCCGAAAACACCATATATTTT	TRBJ1-3	TRBD1	.	TRBV7-9
CASSLDLGAAGNTIYF	TGTGCCAGCAGCTTAGACCTCGGGGCCGCTGGAAACACCATATATTTT	TRBJ1-3	.	.	TRBV7-6
CASGPDGASTYEQYF	TGTGCCAGCGGCCCGGACGGCGCTTCGACCTACGAGCAGTACTTC	TRBJ2-7	.	once	TRBV27
CASSQDRNTEAFF	TGCGCCAGCAGCCAAGATCGCAACACTGAAGCTTTCTTT	TRBJ1-1	.	.	TRBV4-3
CASSLAQGAEQYF	TGTGCCAGCAGCTTAGCCCAGGGTGCCGAGCAGTACTTC	TRBJ2-7	.	.	TRBV7-2
CASTVPPKVSYEQYF	TGTGCCAGCACCGTCCCCCCGAAGGTATCCTACGAGCAGTACTTC	TRBJ2-7	.	once	TRBV2
CASSQDFGGYTF	TGTGCCAGCAGCCAAGATTTTGGTGGCTACACCTTC	TRBJ1-2	.	few	TRBV4-2
CASSFGGPQETQYF	TGTGCCAGCAGCTTCGGGGGGCCCCAAGAGACCCAGTACTTC	TRBJ2-5	.	.	TRBV11-2
CASRLQGTAYGYTF	TGTGCCAGCAGACTCCAGGGGACAGCCTATGGCTACACCTTC	TRBJ1-2	TRBD1	.	TRBV28
CASSLGTGVRDEQFF	TGTGCCAGCAGCTTAGGGACAGGGGTTAGAGATGAGCAGTTCTTC	TRBJ2-1	TRBD1	few	TRBV7-2
CASTSPEYNTEAFF	TGTGCCAGCACCTCACCCGAGTACAACACTGAAGCTTTCTTT	TRBJ1-1	.	.	TRBV6-1
CASSVEKIRSSYNEQFF	TGTGCCAGCAGCGTAGAAAAAATCAGGAGCTCCTACAATGAGCAGTTCTTC	TRBJ2-1	.	.	TRBV9
CASSSRTSGGETQYF	TGTGCCAGCAGCTCAAGGACTAGCGGGGGTGAGACCCAGTACTTC	TRBJ2-5	TRBD2	.	TRBV5-4